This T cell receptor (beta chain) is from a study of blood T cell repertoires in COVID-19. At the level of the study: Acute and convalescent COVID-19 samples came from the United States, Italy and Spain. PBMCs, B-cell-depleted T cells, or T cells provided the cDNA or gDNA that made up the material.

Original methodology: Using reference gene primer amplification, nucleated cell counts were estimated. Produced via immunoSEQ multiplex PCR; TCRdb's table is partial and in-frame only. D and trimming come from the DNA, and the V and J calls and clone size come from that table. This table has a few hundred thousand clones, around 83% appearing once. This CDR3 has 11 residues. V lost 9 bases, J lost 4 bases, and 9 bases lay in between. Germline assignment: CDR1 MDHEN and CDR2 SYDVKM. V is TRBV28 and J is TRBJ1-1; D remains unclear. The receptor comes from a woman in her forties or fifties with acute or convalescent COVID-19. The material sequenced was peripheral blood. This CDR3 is CASTQATEAFF. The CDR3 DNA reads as TGTGCCAGTACGCAGGCCACTGAAGCTTTCTTT.